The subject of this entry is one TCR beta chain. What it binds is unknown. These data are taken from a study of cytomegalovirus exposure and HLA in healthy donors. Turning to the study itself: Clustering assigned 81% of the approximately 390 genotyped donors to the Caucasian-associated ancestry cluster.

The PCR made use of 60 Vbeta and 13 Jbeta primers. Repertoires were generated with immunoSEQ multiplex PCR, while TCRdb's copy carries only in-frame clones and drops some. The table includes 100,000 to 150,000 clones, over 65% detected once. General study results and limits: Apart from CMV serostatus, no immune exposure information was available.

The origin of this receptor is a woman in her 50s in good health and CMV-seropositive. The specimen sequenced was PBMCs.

The CDR3 region has the DNA TGTGCCAGCAGCCGGGACAACATGAACACTGAAGCTTTCTTT. This translates into CASSRDNMNTEAFF. This chain uses TRBV5-4 with TRBJ1-1; D perhaps matches TRBD1 (6 bases). The CDR3 runs to 14 residues. The V gene's germline CDR1 is SGHNT and CDR2 YYREEE (reference sequence). V was shortened by 4 bases and J by 0 bases, with 10 bases between the two germline ends.